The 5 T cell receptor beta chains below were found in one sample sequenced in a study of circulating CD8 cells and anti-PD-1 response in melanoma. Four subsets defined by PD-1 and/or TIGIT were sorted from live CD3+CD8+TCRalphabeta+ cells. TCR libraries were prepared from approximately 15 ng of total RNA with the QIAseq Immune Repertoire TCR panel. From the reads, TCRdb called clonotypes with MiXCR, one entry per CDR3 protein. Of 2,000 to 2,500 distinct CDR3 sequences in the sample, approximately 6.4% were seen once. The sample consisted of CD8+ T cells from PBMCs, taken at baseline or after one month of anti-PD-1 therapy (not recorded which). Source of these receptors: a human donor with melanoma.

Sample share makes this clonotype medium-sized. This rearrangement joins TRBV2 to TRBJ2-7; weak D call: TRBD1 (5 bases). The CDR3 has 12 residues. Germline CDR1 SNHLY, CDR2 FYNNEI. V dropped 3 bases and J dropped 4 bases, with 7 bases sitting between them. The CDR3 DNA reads TGTGCCAGCAGTGATCAGGGTTACGAGCAGTACTTC. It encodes CASSDQGYEQYF.

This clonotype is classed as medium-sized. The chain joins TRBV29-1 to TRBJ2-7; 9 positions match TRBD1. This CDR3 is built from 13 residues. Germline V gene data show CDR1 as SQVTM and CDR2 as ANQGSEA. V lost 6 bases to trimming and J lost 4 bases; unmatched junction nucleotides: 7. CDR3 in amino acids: CSVTGGTWYEQYF. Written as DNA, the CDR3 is TGCAGCGTGACAGGGGGAACTTGGTACGAGCAGTACTTC.

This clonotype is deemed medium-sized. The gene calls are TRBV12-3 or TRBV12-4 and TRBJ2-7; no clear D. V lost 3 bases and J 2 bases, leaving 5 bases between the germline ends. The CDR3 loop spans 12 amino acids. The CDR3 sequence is CASSFWPYEQYF. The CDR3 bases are TGTGCCAGCAGTTTTTGGCCCTACGAGCAGTACTTC.

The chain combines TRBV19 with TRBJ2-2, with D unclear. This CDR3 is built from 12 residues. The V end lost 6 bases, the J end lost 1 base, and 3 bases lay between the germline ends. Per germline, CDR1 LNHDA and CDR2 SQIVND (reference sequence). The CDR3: CASRVNTGELFF. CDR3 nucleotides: TGTGCCAGTAGGGTGAACACCGGGGAGCTGTTTTTT.

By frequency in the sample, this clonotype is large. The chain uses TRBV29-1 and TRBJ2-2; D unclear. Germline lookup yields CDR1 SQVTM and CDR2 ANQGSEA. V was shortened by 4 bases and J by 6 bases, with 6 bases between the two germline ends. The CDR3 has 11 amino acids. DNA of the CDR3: TGCAGCGTTGTACTGGCCGGGGAGCTGTTTTTT. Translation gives CSVVLAGELFF.